The clone carrying this TCR beta chain showed up many times. The antigen is undetermined. The protocol was immunoSEQ multiplex PCR, while the TCRdb copy is restricted to in-frame clones and leaves out a portion. Found here are about 100,000 clones, approximately 88% of them singletons; the top ten hold roughly a sixth. Trimming cost V 1 base and J 2 bases; bases outside gene matches: 2. Germline lookup yields CDR1 SGHVS and CDR2 FNYEAQ. There are 16 residues in the CDR3. This sample stems from a study of T cell responses to AZD1222 COVID-19 vaccine. Study conclusions and caveats: Researchers report vaccine-associated CD4 TCRs spanning spike, with dominance at 160-218 and 743-854. The breadth and depth of Spike-specific TCRs increased once two AZD1222 doses had been given.

V usage is TRBV7-6 and J usage is TRBJ2-2, with 9 nucleotides matching TRBD1. The receptor was isolated from an adult in good health. Sequenced material: peripheral blood, taken on day 0 of AZD1222 vaccination. The CDR3 region has the DNA TGTGCCAGCAGCTTAGTGACAGGGGGAAACACCGGGGAGCTGTTTTTT. This gives the protein CASSLVTGGNTGELFF. The full variable domain, rest sourced from reference TRBV7-6 and TRBJ2-2, is GAGVSQSPRYKVTKRGQDVALRCDPISGHVSLYWYRQALGQGPEFLTYFNYEAQQDKSGLPNDRFSAERPEGSISTLTIQRTEQRDSAMYRCASSLVTGGNTGELFFGEGSRLTVL.